These 18 T cell receptor beta chains share one sample of origin, sequenced in a study of T cell repertoires in cytomegalovirus infection. Antigens for these TCRs are unknown. TCRdb reprocessed the reads via MiXCR and lists one record per CDR3 protein. Of about 130,000 distinct CDR3 sequences listed, 32% are singletons. Sequenced here: CD8+ T cells from cultured PBMCs, sampled from culture after CMV antigen stimulation. All receptors come from a human donor in good health (CMV status not recorded). Some clones in this sample may be carry-over from other donors' samples.

There are a few counts of this clonotype. The chain uses TRBV10-2 and TRBJ1-1, with 7 bases that match TRBD1. CDR1 is WSHSY, CDR2 SAAADI, per germline. V lost 2 bases and J lost 4; bases outside the gene matches: 7. The CDR3 runs 15 residues. CDR3 in amino acids: CASSEAGRGITEAFF. The CDR3 DNA reads TGCGCCAGCAGTGAGGCGGGCAGGGGGATCACTGAAGCTTTCTTT.

The chain has TRBV4-3 and TRBJ1-2; TRBD1 is a possible D gene (6 bases). The V and J ends lost 0 bases and 4 bases respectively, with 15 bases between them. Germline values: CDR1 LGHNA, CDR2 YSLEER. This CDR3 spans 16 amino acids. CDR3: CASSQEHPGALYGYTF. In DNA, the CDR3 is TGCGCCAGCAGCCAAGAACACCCAGGGGCTCTCTATGGCTACACCTTC.

The CDR3 protein is CASSSRRRDRAYNEQFF. CDR3 DNA sequence: TGTGCCAGCAGTTCCAGACGCCGGGACAGAGCCTACAATGAGCAGTTCTTC. V usage is TRBV6-2 or TRBV6-3 and J usage is TRBJ2-1, with TRBD1 identical over 7 bases. In germline, CDR1 is MNHEY, CDR2 SVGEGT. After removal of 4 bases from V and 2 bases from J, the junction contained 11 bases not matched to a gene. There are 17 residues in the CDR3.

The chain carries TRBV20-1 and TRBJ1-1; 8 nucleotides align to TRBD1. Germline CDR1 reads DFQATT; CDR2 reads SNEGSKA (reference sequence). The CDR3 runs to 14 residues. The V segment lost 6 bases and the J segment 4 bases; nucleotides outside the gene matches: 10. In DNA, the CDR3 is TGCAGTGCCGAATGGACAGGGAGGGGCACTGAAGCTTTCTTT. It translates to CSAEWTGRGTEAFF.

The chain joins TRBV19 to TRBJ1-1; TRBD1 agrees at 9 bases. Germline V gene sequence: CDR1 LNHDA, CDR2 SQIVND (reference sequence). With V trimmed by 8 bases and J by 5 bases, 21 bases remained unmatched. CDR3 size: 18 residues. The CDR3: CASRNIPRNRGRGTEAFF. Written as DNA, the CDR3 is TGTGCCAGTCGCAATATACCGAGAAACAGGGGGCGCGGAACTGAAGCTTTCTTT.

This clonotype occurred many times. The chain recombines TRBV6-5 with TRBJ2-7; D call uncertain. The CDR3 is made up of 14 amino acids. V was pared by 4 bases and J by 0 bases, with 10 bases between. Per the germline V gene, CDR1 is MNHEY and CDR2 is SVGAGI. CDR3 bases: TGTGCCAGCAGTTTCCAGCATTCCTCCTACGAGCAGTACTTC. As protein: CASSFQHSSYEQYF.

Worth noting for this clonotype: Its ends do not fully match the called genes, so a read error is possible. This sequence joins TRBV7-6 and TRBJ2-1; no firm D call. Per germline, CDR1 SGHVS and CDR2 FNYEAQ. The CDR3 contains 16 residues. This CDR3 reads CAISLVAGLSYNEQFF. The CDR3, as DNA: TGTGCCATCAGCTTAGTGGCAGGCCTCTCCTACAATGAGCAGTTCTTC.

In its sample, this clonotype was seen once. The junction departs from the called germline gene at one end, perhaps through a read error. The J gene is TRBJ1-2, the V gene TRBV12-3 or TRBV12-4; perhaps TRBD1 as D (5 bases). CDR3 length equals 10 residues. CDR3: CASSLSARAF. CDR3 bases: TGTGCCAGCAGTTTATCGGCCAGGGCGTTC.

The V gene is TRBV2, the J gene TRBJ2-3, with D perhaps matching TRBD1 or TRBD2 (5 bases each). CDR3 length equals 16 residues. V lost 7 bases and J lost 2, with 19 bases in between. Germline CDR1 and CDR2: SNHLY and FYNNEI. The CDR3 DNA reads as TGTGCCAGCACCACCGGGACGGCTATGTCCACAGATACGCAGTATTTT. It specifies CASTTGTAMSTDTQYF.

In its sample, this clonotype was seen a few times. The V call is TRBV27, the J call TRBJ1-6; D unclear. Between the trimmed V and J ends, which lost 6 bases and 5 bases, there was a span of 11 bases. CDR3 size: 14 residues. The germline CDR1 and CDR2 sequences are MNHEY and SMNVEV (reference sequence). CDR3 DNA sequence: TGTGCCAGCAGGTGGGCTGGGAATAATTCACCCCTCCACTTT. Translated, it gives CASRWAGNNSPLHF.

There are a few counts of this clonotype. This chain links TRBV6-6 with TRBJ2-1; possibly TRBD2 for D (5 bases). CDR3 size: 17 residues. The V gene's germline CDR1 is MNHNY and CDR2 SVGAGI (reference sequence). The V end was cut by 5 bases, the J end by 0 bases, with 17 bases between. The CDR3 protein is CASSDRHSGVSYNEQFF. The CDR3 DNA sequence: TGTGCCAGCAGTGACCGCCATTCCGGGGTCTCCTACAATGAGCAGTTCTTC.

The chain recombines TRBV12-5 with TRBJ2-7; 8 bases match TRBD2. The CDR3 runs to 14 residues. CDR1 is LGHNT, CDR2 FRNRAP, per germline. Trimming removed 6 bases from V and 2 bases from J; junction bases left unmatched: 6. The CDR3 DNA reads TGTGCTAGTGGAGACGGACTAGCAACCTACGAGCAGTACTTC. It codes for CASGDGLATYEQYF.

Many counts were recorded for this clonotype. In nucleotides, the CDR3 is TGCAGTGCTAGAGATCCCCTAGCGGGGGGTCCTAGCACAGATACGCAGTATTTT. Translated: CSARDPLAGGPSTDTQYF. The rearrangement joins TRBV20-1 to TRBJ2-3, with 11 bases identical to TRBD2. The germline V gene has CDR1 DFQATT and CDR2 SNEGSKA (reference sequence). This CDR3 spans 18 amino acids. The J segment lost 0 bases and the V segment lost 0 bases, leaving 8 bases of the junction unmatched.

This sequence joins TRBV6-1 and TRBJ1-1; TRBD1 is a possible D gene (6 bases). This CDR3 region has 15 residues. The ends were cut back, 1 base at V and 6 bases at J, with 15 bases in the middle. The germline V gene encodes CDR1 MNHNS and CDR2 SASEGT. CDR3 coding DNA: TGTGCCAGCAGTGAAGATTTGGGGGCCTTTTCTGAAGCTTTCTTT. This codes for CASSEDLGAFSEAFF.

J is TRBJ2-7 and V is TRBV6-1; 9 bases align to TRBD2. The CDR3 has 15 residues. The V gene end was trimmed by 2 bases and the J gene end by 4 bases; junction bases not matched to a gene: 6. Germline V gene data show CDR1 as MNHNS and CDR2 as SASEGT. In DNA, the CDR3 is TGTGCCAGCAGTGAACTAGCGGGGCGACAATACGAGCAGTACTTC. Encoded protein: CASSELAGRQYEQYF.

J is TRBJ1-2 and V is TRBV20-1; 7 bases fit TRBD1. The germline V gene encodes CDR1 DFQATT and CDR2 SNEGSKA (reference sequence). The CDR3 is made up of 16 amino acids. V lost 6 bases and J lost 0; bases outside the gene matches: 13. The CDR3 here is CSAPTVGDSTNYGYTF. The DNA for the CDR3 is TGCAGTGCCCCCACCGTAGGGGACAGCACTAACTATGGCTACACCTTC.

The chain has TRBV3-1 and TRBJ1-4; D is uncertain. CDR1 is LGHDT and CDR2 is YNNKEL in the germline V gene (reference sequence). Trimming stripped 4 bases from V and 0 bases from J, with 12 bases between. The CDR3 totals 16 residues. The CDR3 here is CASSRGEHTTNEKLFF. DNA of the CDR3: TGTGCCAGCAGCCGAGGAGAACACACAACTAATGAAAAACTGTTTTTT.

V gene TRBV7-8 combines with J gene TRBJ2-5; D unclear. This CDR3 spans 15 amino acids. Germline V CDR1 and CDR2: SGHVS, FQNEAQ. Deletions cut 2 bases from V and 8 bases from J, with 18 bases between. The CDR3 protein is CASSLPDTRTDTQYF. CDR3 coding DNA: TGTGCCAGCAGCTTACCAGATACACGTACCGATACCCAGTACTTC.